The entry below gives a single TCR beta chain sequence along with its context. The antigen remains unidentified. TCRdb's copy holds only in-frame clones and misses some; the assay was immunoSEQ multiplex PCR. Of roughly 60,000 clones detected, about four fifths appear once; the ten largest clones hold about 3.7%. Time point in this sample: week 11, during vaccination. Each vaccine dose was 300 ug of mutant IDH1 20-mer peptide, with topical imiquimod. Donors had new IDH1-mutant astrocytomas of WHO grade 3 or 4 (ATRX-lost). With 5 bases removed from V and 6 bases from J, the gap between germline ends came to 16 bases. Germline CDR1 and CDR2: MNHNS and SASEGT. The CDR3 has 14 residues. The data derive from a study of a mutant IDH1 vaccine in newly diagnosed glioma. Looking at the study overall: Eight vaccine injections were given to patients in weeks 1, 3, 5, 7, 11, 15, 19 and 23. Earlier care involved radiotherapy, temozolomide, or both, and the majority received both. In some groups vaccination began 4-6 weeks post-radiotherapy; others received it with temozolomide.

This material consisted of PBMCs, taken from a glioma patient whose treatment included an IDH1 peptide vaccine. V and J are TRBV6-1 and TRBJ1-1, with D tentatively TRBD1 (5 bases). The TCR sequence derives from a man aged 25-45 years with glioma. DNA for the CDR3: TGTGCCAGCAGTACACAGAGGGGAGGGGCTGAAGCTTTCTTT. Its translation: CASSTQRGGAEAFF.